The 19 T cell receptor beta chains listed next were all sequenced from one sample in a study of GPR56 and killer-like receptors on CD4 memory cells. After re-calling the reads, TCRdb lists one entry per CDR3 protein, DNA absent. Listed are about 2,900 distinct CDR3 sequences; about 3.4% falls within the top ten. Sorting by FACS used killer cell lectin-like receptor and GPR56 expression to define five CD4+ populations. Sample: memory CD4+ T cells from blood. These receptor sequences come from a human donor in good health.

Its frequency marks this clonotype as medium-sized. CDR3 protein: CASSSRDQETQYF. This chain joins TRBV5-6 and TRBJ2-5. CDR3 length: 13 amino acids. CDR1 SGHDT and CDR2 YYEEEE come from the germline V gene. Drawing the rest from reference TRBV5-6 and TRBJ2-5, the complete variable domain is DAGVTQSPTHLIKTRGQQVTLRCSPKSGHDTVSWYQQALGQGPQFIFQYYEEEERQRGNFPDRFSGHQFPNYSSELNVNALLLGDSALYLCASSSRDQETQYFGPGTRLLVL.

This chain links TRBV7-3 with TRBJ2-2. There are 12 residues in the CDR3. Germline V gene lookup returns CDR1 SGHTA and CDR2 FQGTGA. The CDR3 reads CASSTNTGELFF.

The genes are TRBV9 and TRBJ2-1. This CDR3 has 15 amino acids. CDR1 is SGDLS and CDR2 is YYNGEE in the germline V gene. Here the CDR3 reads CASSVAVLQSNEQFF.

According to its frequency, this clonotype is medium-sized. This chain uses TRBV6-2 or TRBV6-3 with TRBJ2-4. This CDR3 contains 16 residues. Germline V gene lookup returns CDR1 MNHEY and CDR2 SVGEGT. CDR3 amino acids: CASSSGRGVAKNIQYF.

This chain connects TRBV6-6 to TRBJ1-5; there is no DNA to check the TCRdb D call of TRBD1. Germline V gives CDR1 MNHNY, CDR2 SVGAGI (reference sequence). This CDR3 comprises 13 residues. CDR3 loop: CASPDRGGETQHF.

The chain links TRBV20-1 to TRBJ1-2. This CDR3 has 14 residues. The germline CDR1 and CDR2 sequences are DFQATT and SNEGSKA (reference sequence). The CDR3 protein is CSASAGGGDYGYTF.

The J gene is TRBJ1-4, the V gene TRBV20-1. Germline V gene data show CDR1 as DFQATT and CDR2 as SNEGSKA (reference sequence). This CDR3 is built from 14 residues. The CDR3 here is CSAPDHATNEKLFF.

This clonotype is deemed large by its frequency. Here the CDR3 reads CASSRWADTQYF. The rearrangement links TRBV7-2 to TRBJ2-3. The CDR3 covers 12 residues. The germline CDR1 and CDR2 sequences are SGHTA and FQGNSA.

The gene calls are TRBV12-3 or TRBV12-4 and TRBJ2-5; checking the TCRdb D call of TRBD1 is not possible without DNA. The CDR3 sequence is 11 residues long. Here the CDR3 reads CASSALETQYF.

This clonotype shows up as medium-sized by frequency. The genes are TRBV6-5 and TRBJ2-7; the D call of TRBD2 rests on TCRdb alone, since no DNA is present to check it. Germline values: CDR1 MNHEY, CDR2 SVGAGI. This CDR3 is 15 amino acids long. CDR3 region: CASSNGLAGGSEQYF.

This clonotype is labeled medium-sized based on frequency. CDR3 protein: CASSLAGGRGTQYF. J is TRBJ2-3 and V is TRBV5-4; the D gene TCRdb calls, TRBD1, cannot be checked with no DNA. CDR1 and CDR2 from the germline V gene are SGHNT and YYREEE (reference sequence). This CDR3 spans 14 amino acids.

According to its frequency, this clonotype is large. V gene TRBV10-3 combines with J gene TRBJ1-6. The CDR3 covers 15 residues. Germline V lookup: CDR1 ENHRY, CDR2 SYGVKD. The CDR3 is CAPSVQRLRCSPLHF.

The chain has TRBV2 and TRBJ2-7; TCRdb's D call of TRBD1 is untestable without DNA. Germline assignment: CDR1 SNHLY and CDR2 FYNNEI. The CDR3 contains 15 residues. CDR3 residues: CASSEGGAMSYEQYF.

The chain couples TRBV4-3 to TRBJ1-4; TCRdb indicates TRBD1, and absent DNA this call remains unverified. The germline CDR1 and CDR2 sequences are LGHNA and YSLEER. This CDR3 is 14 amino acids long. This chain's CDR3 is CASSQGQGNEKLFF.

This clonotype is identified as large from frequency. V usage is TRBV6-6 and J usage is TRBJ2-5; the TCRdb D gene call, TRBD2, has no DNA to confirm it. The CDR3 has 15 residues. Germline V gene sequence: CDR1 MNHNY, CDR2 SVGAGI (reference sequence). The CDR3 sequence is CASSPTRGEQETQYF.

The chain is built from TRBV6-6 and TRBJ2-2; absent DNA, TCRdb's TRBD1 call cannot be checked. CDR3 size: 15 residues. The V gene's germline CDR1 is MNHNY and CDR2 SVGAGI (reference sequence). This chain's CDR3 is CASSSGQGDTGELFF.

The chain combines TRBV2 with TRBJ2-1. CDR3 length equals 15 residues. Germline CDR1 reads SNHLY; CDR2 reads FYNNEI. This CDR3 reads CASSEDGRSYNEQFF.

Frequency places this clonotype as medium-sized. V gene TRBV5-6 combines with J gene TRBJ1-4; the D call from TCRdb, TRBD1, cannot be confirmed without DNA. CDR3 size: 17 residues. CDR1 is SGHDT, CDR2 YYEEEE, per germline. The CDR3 loop reads CASSFRGRSFTNEKLFF.

The chain is built from TRBV7-9 and TRBJ2-1; the D call from TCRdb, TRBD1, cannot be confirmed without DNA. Germline CDR1 and CDR2: SEHNR and FQNEAQ (reference sequence). CDR3 length equals 18 residues. The CDR3 loop is CASSLLRGDASSYNEQFF.